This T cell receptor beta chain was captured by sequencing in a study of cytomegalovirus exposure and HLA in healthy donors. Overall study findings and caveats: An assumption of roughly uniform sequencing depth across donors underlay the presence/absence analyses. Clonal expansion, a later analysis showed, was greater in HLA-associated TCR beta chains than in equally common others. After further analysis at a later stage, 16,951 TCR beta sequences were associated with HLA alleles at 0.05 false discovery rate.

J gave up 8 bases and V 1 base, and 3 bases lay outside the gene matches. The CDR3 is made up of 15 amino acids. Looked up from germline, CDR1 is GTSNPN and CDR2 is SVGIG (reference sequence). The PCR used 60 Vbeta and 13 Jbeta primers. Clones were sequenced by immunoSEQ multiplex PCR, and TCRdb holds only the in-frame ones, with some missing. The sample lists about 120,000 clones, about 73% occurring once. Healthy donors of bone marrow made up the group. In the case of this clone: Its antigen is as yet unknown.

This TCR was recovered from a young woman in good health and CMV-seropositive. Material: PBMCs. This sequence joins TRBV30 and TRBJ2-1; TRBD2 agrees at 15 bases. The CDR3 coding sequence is TGTGCCTGGAGTGAGGGACTAGCGGGGGGTTATGAGCAGTTCTTC. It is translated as CAWSEGLAGGYEQFF.